The rows below give T cell receptor beta chains drawn from one sample of a study of T cell changes during pregnancy in multiple sclerosis. Measured with immunoSEQ multiplex PCR; TCRdb has only the in-frame clones, and not every one. The table has fewer than 30,000 clones, approximately 90% seen once; the top ten hold roughly 5%. The source was CD8+ T cells from peripheral blood mononuclear cells, collected before pregnancy. The receptor source for this set is a female donor with multiple sclerosis, enrolled in a pregnancy study. Both conserved end residues are part of each CDR3. D genes are given only for firm matches. Size values are once, few and many counts, or a class for expanded clones, and some rows have none.

clone size | D gene | J gene | V gene | CDR3 protein | CDR3 DNA
- | - | TRBJ1-1 | TRBV19 | CASSISGNTEAFF | TGTGCCAGTAGTATATCGGGAAACACTGAAGCTTTCTTT
- | - | TRBJ2-1 | TRBV7-3 | CASSLGWQGSYNEQFF | TGTGCCAGCAGCTTGGGGTGGCAGGGGTCCTACAATGAGCAGTTCTTC
- | TRBD1 | TRBJ1-1 | TRBV7-9 | CASIPKTGTEAFF | TGTGCCAGCATTCCCAAGACAGGGACTGAAGCTTTCTTT
- | TRBD1 | TRBJ2-1 | TRBV28 | CASSFRQGRSLYNEQFF | TGTGCCAGCAGTTTCAGACAGGGGAGGTCACTATACAATGAGCAGTTCTTC
- | - | TRBJ1-1 | TRBV18 | CASSPGYGFEAFF | TGTGCCAGCTCACCAGGATACGGGTTTGAAGCTTTCTTT
- | - | TRBJ2-2 | TRBV6-1 | CASRPQGTGELFF | TGTGCCAGCAGACCACAGGGCACCGGGGAGCTGTTTTTT
- | - | TRBJ1-1 | TRBV10-3 | CAISESKGKNTEAFF | TGTGCCATCAGTGAGTCGAAGGGGAAAAACACTGAAGCTTTCTTT
- | - | TRBJ2-5 | TRBV6-8 | CATARETQYF | TGTGCCACCGCGAGAGAGACCCAGTACTTC
- | - | TRBJ2-7 | TRBV29-1 | CSVEGESSGLYEQYF | TGCAGCGTTGAGGGAGAGTCCTCCGGGCTATACGAGCAGTACTTC
- | TRBD2 | TRBJ2-1 | TRBV5-1 | CASSLSLGASGREGEQFF | TGCGCCAGCAGCTTAAGCCTAGGGGCTAGCGGGAGGGAGGGTGAGCAGTTCTTC
- | TRBD1 | TRBJ1-2 | TRBV5-1 | CASSPEAGGVNYGYTF | TGCGCCAGCAGCCCAGAGGCAGGGGGCGTTAACTATGGCTACACCTTC
once | TRBD1 | TRBJ2-7 | TRBV11-2 | CASSSGQASYEQYF | TGTGCCAGCAGCTCAGGACAGGCCTCCTACGAGCAGTACTTC
- | - | TRBJ1-2 | TRBV29-1 | CSVDRGVDGYTF | TGCAGCGTTGACAGGGGAGTAGATGGCTACACCTTC
once | - | TRBJ1-4 | TRBV28 | CASSLSDTNEKLFF | TGTGCCAGCAGTTTGTCAGATACTAATGAAAAACTGTTTTTT
- | - | TRBJ2-5 | TRBV27 | CASSGHQQETQYF | TGTGCCAGCAGTGGACACCAGCAAGAGACCCAGTACTTC
- | - | TRBJ2-4 | TRBV9 | CASSGGSLNIQYF | TGTGCCAGCAGCGGCGGGTCGCTAAACATTCAGTACTTC
- | - | TRBJ2-1 | TRBV11-2 | CASSLGQEGFF | TGTGCCAGCAGCCTCGGACAGGAGGGGTTCTTC
- | - | TRBJ2-3 | TRBV7-6 | CASSLSGGADTQYF | TGTGCCAGCAGCTTGAGTGGGGGCGCAGATACGCAGTATTTT
few | TRBD1 | TRBJ1-2 | TRBV30 | CAWRGTGGLYGYTF | TGTGCCTGGAGGGGTACAGGGGGCCTCTATGGCTACACCTTC
large | - | TRBJ2-7 | TRBV4-3 | CASSQESGGAYEQYF | TGCGCCAGCAGCCAAGAATCGGGGGGCGCCTACGAGCAGTACTTC
- | TRBD1 | TRBJ2-3 | TRBV7-9 | CASSYNRGGTDTQYF | TGTGCCAGCAGTTACAACAGGGGCGGGACAGATACGCAGTATTTT
- | - | TRBJ1-1 | TRBV27 | CASSFRPERDTEAFF | TGTGCCAGCAGTTTCAGGCCAGAGAGGGACACTGAAGCTTTCTTT
- | TRBD1 | TRBJ2-3 | TRBV13 | CASTGTGGGSGTLYSTDTQYF | TGTGCCAGCACGGGGACAGGGGGAGGTAGCGGCACCCTCTATAGCACAGATACGCAGTATTTT
- | TRBD1 | TRBJ1-5 | TRBV6-5 | CASSYSGQGDQPQHF | TGTGCCAGCAGTTACTCCGGACAGGGCGATCAGCCCCAGCATTTT
- | - | TRBJ1-3 | TRBV4-3 | CASSQDFPVRRSTRNTIYF | TGCGCCAGCAGCCAAGATTTCCCCGTTAGGAGGTCGACAAGAAACACCATATATTTT
once | - | TRBJ1-4 | TRBV7-9 | CARGRRPTNEKLFF | TGTGCCAGGGGGCGTCGCCCAACTAATGAAAAACTGTTTTTT
- | - | TRBJ1-1 | TRBV13 | CASSLEGGEAFF | TGTGCCAGCAGCTTAGAAGGCGGTGAAGCTTTCTTT
- | TRBD2 | TRBJ2-1 | TRBV6-4 | CASSDSSGSYNEQFF | TGTGCCAGCAGTGACTCTAGCGGGTCCTACAATGAGCAGTTCTTC
- | TRBD1 | TRBJ1-5 | TRBV19 | CASSPQRGQGNQPQHF | TGTGCCAGTAGTCCCCAGAGGGGGCAGGGCAATCAGCCCCAGCATTTT
- | - | TRBJ1-2 | TRBV12-5 | CASGLGPVGPYYGYTF | TGTGCTAGTGGTTTGGGTCCGGTGGGCCCCTACTATGGCTACACCTTC
- | - | TRBJ2-7 | TRBV5-4 | CASSSPVESEQYF | TGTGCCAGCAGCTCCCCGGTGGAGTCCGAGCAGTACTTC
once | - | TRBJ1-2 | TRBV14 | CASSPGSNYGYTF | TGTGCCAGCAGCCCCGGGAGTAACTATGGCTACACCTTC
- | - | TRBJ1-1 | TRBV25-1 | CASSARDISPNTEAFF | TGTGCCAGCAGTGCCAGGGATATCAGTCCGAACACTGAAGCTTTCTTT
- | - | TRBJ1-1 | TRBV4-2 | CASSQGGVGNTEAFF | TGTGCCAGCAGCCAAGGAGGCGTGGGGAACACTGAAGCTTTCTTT
- | TRBD1 | TRBJ2-1 | TRBV7-3 | CASSPWGQINEQFF | TGTGCCAGCAGCCCTTGGGGACAGATCAATGAGCAGTTCTTC
- | TRBD1 | TRBJ2-7 | TRBV27 | CASSSGQVQRGYEQYF | TGTGCCAGCAGTTCCGGACAGGTCCAAAGAGGCTACGAGCAGTACTTC
- | TRBD1 | TRBJ2-7 | TRBV27 | CASSSGTGGREQYF | TGTGCCAGCAGTTCTGGGACAGGGGGGAGGGAGCAGTACTTC